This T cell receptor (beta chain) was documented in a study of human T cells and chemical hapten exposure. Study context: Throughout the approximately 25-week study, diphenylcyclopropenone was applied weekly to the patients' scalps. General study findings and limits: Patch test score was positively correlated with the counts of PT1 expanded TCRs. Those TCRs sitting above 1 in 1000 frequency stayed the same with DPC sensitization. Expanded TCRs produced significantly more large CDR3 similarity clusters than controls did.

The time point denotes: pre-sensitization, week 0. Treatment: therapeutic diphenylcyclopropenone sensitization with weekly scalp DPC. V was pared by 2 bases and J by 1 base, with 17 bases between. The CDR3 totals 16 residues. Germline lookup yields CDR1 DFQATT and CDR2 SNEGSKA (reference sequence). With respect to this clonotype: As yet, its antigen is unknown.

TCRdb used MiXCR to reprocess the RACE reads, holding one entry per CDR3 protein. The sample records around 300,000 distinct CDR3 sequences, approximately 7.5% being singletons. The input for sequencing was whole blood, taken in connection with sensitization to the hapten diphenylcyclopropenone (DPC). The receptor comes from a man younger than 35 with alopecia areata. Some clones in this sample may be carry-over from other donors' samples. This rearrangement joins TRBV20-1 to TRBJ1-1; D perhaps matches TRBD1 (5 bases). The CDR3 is CSARSGRQAENTEAFF. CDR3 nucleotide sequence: TGCAGTGCTAGATCAGGGAGGCAGGCAGAGAACACTGAAGCTTTCTTT.